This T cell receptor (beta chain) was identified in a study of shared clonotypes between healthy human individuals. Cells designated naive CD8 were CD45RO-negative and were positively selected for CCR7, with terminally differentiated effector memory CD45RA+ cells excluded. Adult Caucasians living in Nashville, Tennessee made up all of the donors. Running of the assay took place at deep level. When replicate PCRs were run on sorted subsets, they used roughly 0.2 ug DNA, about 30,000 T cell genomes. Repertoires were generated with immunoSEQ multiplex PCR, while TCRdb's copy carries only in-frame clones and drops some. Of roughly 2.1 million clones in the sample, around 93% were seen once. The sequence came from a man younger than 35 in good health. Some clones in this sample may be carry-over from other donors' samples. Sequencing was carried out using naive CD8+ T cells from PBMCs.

CDR3 amino acids: CASRTGLAPSEQYF. CDR3 nucleotides: TGTGCCAGCAGGACAGGGTTGGCCCCCTCCGAGCAGTACTTC. The gene calls are TRBV7-9 and TRBJ2-7; 7 bases line up with TRBD1. Looked up from germline, CDR1 is SEHNR and CDR2 is FQNEAQ (reference sequence). This CDR3 comprises 14 residues. After removal of 6 bases from V and 6 bases from J, the junction contained 11 bases not matched to a gene.